The T cell receptor (beta chain) described here comes from a study of blood T cell repertoires in COVID-19 (dated by TCRdb to 2019 to 2021). Regarding the study in general: Collaborator samples came from the United States, Italy and Spain and covered acute and convalescent phases of COVID-19. Subjects who had been exposed to COVID-19, were actively infected with it, or had recovered from it provided the deeply sampled blood TCRbeta repertoires that made up the dataset. The sample metadata nearly always contained a de-identified subject ID, COVID-19 status, age in years and sex. Samples were obtained from the ongoing ImmuneRACE study (first 160 participants) and from roughly 1,300 subjects provided by 6 global collaborators. A freely available public database, intended as a resource for researchers studying the immune response to SARS-CoV-2, is where the repertoires were released. Where available, HLA class I and class II types were obtained from metadata supplied by the sample provider rather than from assay-based typing. The material from the prospective study consisted of cDNA or gDNA derived from T cells, B-cell-depleted T cells, or PBMCs.

The CDR3 runs 15 residues from the cysteine to the phenylalanine. CDR3 DNA is the only sequence kept; it has 45 bases, read in frame from the first base. V is cut back by 4 bases and J by 4 bases, with 5 bases in the junction unmatched. The germline V gene provides CDR1 MGHDK and CDR2 SYGVNS. The immunoSEQ Assay, a bias-controlled multiplex PCR, was used to amplify TCRbeta CDR3 regions from genomic DNA. Per the original workflow: The number of nucleated cells in each sample was estimated by amplification of reference gene primers within the assay. Sequence reads were collapsed and filtered to measure the absolute abundance of every unique TCRbeta CDR3 rearrangement. For each sample, productive Simpson clonality was calculated as the square root of Simpson's diversity index across productive rearrangements. This is the immuneACCESS table as TCRdb keeps it, with only in-frame sequences that have V and J called. A part of the clones is gone; compared with another copy, unresolved V genes explain less than half, and the rest is unexplained. V, J and clone size are taken as reported in that table, and D and trimming were inferred from the DNA itself. The sample includes roughly 300,000 clones, with more than 70% observed a single time. Around 1.5% of the sample lies in the top ten.

Concerning this clone: Its antigen remains undetermined. Base qualities are not at hand, and no much larger clone is one base apart.

Collaborating institutions collected whole blood in K2EDTA tubes following their own protocols. For TCRbeta analysis, collaborators shipped samples in one of three forms: frozen whole blood, isolated PBMCs, or DNA extracted from either of those sample types. What the research found in general, with its limitations: How much clinical and demographic metadata was included differed by source and by participant, and the metadata was provided uncurated.

The receptor comes from a woman aged 50 to 60 with acute or convalescent COVID-19. Rearrangement joined TRBV25-1 to TRBJ2-7, and 12 junctional nucleotides match TRBD1. Sequencing used peripheral blood. The sequenced DNA is TGTGCCAGCAGTGTACCGGGACAGGGGGCTTACGAGCAGTACTTC. Translated, this is CASSVPGQGAYEQYF.